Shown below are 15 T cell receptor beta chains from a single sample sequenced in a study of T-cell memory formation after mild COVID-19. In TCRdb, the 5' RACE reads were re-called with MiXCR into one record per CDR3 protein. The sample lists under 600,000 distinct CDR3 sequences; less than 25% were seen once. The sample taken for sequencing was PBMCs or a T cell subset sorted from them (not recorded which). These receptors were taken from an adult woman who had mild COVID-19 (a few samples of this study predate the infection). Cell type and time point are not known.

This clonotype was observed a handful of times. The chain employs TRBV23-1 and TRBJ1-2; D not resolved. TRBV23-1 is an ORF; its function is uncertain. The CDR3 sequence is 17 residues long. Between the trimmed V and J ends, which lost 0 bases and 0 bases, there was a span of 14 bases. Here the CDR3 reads CASSQSVTDPANYGYTF. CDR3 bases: TGCGCCAGCAGTCAATCGGTGACCGATCCAGCTAACTATGGCTACACCTTC.

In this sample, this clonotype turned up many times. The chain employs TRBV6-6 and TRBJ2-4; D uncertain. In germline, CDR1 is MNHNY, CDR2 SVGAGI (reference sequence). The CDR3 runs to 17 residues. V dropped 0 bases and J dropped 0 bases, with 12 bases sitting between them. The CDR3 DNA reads TGTGCCAGCAGTTACTCGGTAGGGTCCCAAGCCAAAAACATTCAGTACTTC. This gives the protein CASSYSVGSQAKNIQYF.

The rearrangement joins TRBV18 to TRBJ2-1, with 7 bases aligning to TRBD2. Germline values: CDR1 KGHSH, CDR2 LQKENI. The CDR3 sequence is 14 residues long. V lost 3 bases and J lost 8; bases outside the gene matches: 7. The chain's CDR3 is CASSPGREHDEQFF. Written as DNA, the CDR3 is TGTGCCAGCTCACCGGGGCGGGAGCACGATGAGCAGTTCTTC.

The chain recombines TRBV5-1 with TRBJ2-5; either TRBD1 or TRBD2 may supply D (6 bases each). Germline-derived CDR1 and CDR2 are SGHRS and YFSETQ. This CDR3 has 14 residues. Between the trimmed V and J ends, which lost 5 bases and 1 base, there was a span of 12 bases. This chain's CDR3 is CASRRGAGQETQYF. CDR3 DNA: TGCGCCAGCAGAAGGGGGGCGGGCCAAGAGACCCAGTACTTC.

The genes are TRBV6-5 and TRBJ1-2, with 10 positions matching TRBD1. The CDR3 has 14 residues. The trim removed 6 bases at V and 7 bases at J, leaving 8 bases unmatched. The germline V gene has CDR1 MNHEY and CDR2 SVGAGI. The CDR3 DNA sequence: TGTGCCAGCAGAGGCTACCGGGACAGGGGTGGCTACACCTTC. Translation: CASRGYRDRGGYTF.

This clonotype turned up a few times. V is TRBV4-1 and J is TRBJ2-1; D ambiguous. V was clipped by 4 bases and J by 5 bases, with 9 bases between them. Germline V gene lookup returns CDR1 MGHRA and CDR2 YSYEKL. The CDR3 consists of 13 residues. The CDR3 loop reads CASSPGRHNEQFF. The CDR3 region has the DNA TGCGCCAGCAGCCCCGGACGGCACAATGAGCAGTTCTTC.

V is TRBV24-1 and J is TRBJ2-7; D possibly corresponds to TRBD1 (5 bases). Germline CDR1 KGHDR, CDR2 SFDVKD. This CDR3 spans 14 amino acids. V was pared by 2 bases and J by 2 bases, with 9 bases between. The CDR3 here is CATSDWQGTYEQYF. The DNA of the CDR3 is TGTGCCACCAGTGATTGGCAGGGCACCTACGAGCAGTACTTC.

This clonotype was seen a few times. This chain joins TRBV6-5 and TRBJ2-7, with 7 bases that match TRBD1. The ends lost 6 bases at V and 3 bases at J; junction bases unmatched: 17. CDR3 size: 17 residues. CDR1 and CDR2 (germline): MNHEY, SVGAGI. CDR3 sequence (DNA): TGTGCCAGCAGCAGGGGGATGATAGGTGGAGAAAACTACGAGCAGTACTTC. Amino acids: CASSRGMIGGENYEQYF.

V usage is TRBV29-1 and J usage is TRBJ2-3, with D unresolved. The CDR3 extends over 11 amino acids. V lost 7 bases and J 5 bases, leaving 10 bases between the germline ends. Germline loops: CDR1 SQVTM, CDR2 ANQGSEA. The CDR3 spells CSGYLGDTQYF. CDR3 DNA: TGCAGCGGATACTTGGGAGATACGCAGTATTTT.

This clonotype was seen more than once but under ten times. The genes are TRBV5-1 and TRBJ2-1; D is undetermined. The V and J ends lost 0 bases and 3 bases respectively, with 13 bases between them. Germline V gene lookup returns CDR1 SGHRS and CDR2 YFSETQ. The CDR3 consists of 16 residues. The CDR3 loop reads CASSLGPARDYNEQFF. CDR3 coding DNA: TGCGCCAGCAGCTTGGGACCGGCAAGGGACTACAATGAGCAGTTCTTC.

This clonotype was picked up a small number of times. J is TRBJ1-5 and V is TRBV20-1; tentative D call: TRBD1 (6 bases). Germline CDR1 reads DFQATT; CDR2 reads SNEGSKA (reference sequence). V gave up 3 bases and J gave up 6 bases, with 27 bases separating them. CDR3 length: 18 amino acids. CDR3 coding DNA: TGCAGTGCTAGCGCGTCGACGGGGGGGCGCGGGATAAGTCAGCCCCAGCATTTT. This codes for CSASASTGGRGISQPQHF.

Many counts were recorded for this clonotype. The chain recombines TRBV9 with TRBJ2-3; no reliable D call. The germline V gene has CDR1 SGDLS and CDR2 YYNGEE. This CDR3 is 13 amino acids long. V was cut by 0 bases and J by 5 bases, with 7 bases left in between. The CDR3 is CASSVGSGDTQYF. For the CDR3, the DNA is TGTGCCAGCAGCGTAGGGTCAGGAGATACGCAGTATTTT.

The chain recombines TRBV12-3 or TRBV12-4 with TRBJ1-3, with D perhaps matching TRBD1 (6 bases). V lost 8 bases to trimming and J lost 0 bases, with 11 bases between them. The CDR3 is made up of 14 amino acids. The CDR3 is CASGGRASGNTIYF. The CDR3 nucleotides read TGTGCCAGCGGGGGCAGGGCCTCTGGAAACACCATATATTTT.

Here the CDR3 reads CASSPTMGNTDTQYF. DNA of the CDR3: TGTGCCAGCAGCCCTACGATGGGAAACACAGATACGCAGTATTTT. The chain carries TRBV5-4 and TRBJ2-3; D gene ambiguous. This CDR3 comprises 15 residues. V lost 4 bases to trimming and J lost 2 bases, with 14 bases between them. Germline CDR1 is SGHNT and CDR2 is YYREEE (reference sequence).

The CDR3 DNA reads as TGTGCCAGCTCACCGGGCGTGGGAAACACAGATACGCAGTATTTT. Protein sequence: CASSPGVGNTDTQYF. V usage is TRBV18 and J usage is TRBJ2-3; D remains unclear. V lost 3 bases and J lost 2, with 12 bases in between. CDR3 length: 15 amino acids. Looked up from germline, CDR1 is KGHSH and CDR2 is LQKENI.